This T cell receptor (beta chain) was identified in a study of control samples from healthy donors and cancer patients. Germline V lookup: CDR1 SGHTA, CDR2 FQGNSA. V dropped 3 bases and J dropped 2 bases, with 10 bases sitting between them. The CDR3 spans 14 residues. Profiled with immunoSEQ multiplex PCR; TCRdb holds only in-frame clones, not every one. The table has roughly 370,000 clones, around 90% seen once. Of note for this clone: Other nucleotide sequences from this sample produce the same CDR3.

The sequence derives from a man aged 35-49 years with head and neck cancer. The chain recombines TRBV7-2 with TRBJ1-2; D might be TRBD1 (5 bases). The sequencing input was PBMCs. CDR3 nucleotide sequence: TGTGCCAGCAGCTTTGGGGGAGCCAACTATGGCTACACCTTC. This sequence encodes CASSFGGANYGYTF.